The 27 T cell receptor beta chains below come from one sample, sequenced in a study of siplizumab effects on memory and regulatory T cells. This table comes from immunoSEQ multiplex PCR, and its TCRdb copy is limited to in-frame clones, with some not included. The sample lists more than 85,000 clones, more than 85% seen once, with around 0.3% in the top ten. The sequenced sample was CD4+ T cells sorted from blood. All receptors come from a human donor in good health.

The V call is TRBV7-2, the J call TRBJ2-2; D is perhaps TRBD2 (5 bases). The germline V and J ends were trimmed by 5 bases and 9 bases, with 19 bases remaining between them. This CDR3 is built from 15 residues. Germline CDR1 SGHTA, CDR2 FQGNSA. CDR3 coding DNA: TGTGCCAGCAGCGGGCCGCGAGGGATAGGGAGGGAGCTGTTTTTT. Its protein product is CASSGPRGIGRELFF. Full variable domain (missing parts from reference TRBV7-2 and TRBJ2-2): GAGVSQSPSNKVTEKGKDVELRCDPISGHTALYWYRQSLGQGLEFLIYFQGNSAPDKSGLPSDRFSAERTGGSVSTLTIQRTQQEDSAVYLCASSGPRGIGRELFFGEGSRLTVL.

The rearrangement joins TRBV19 to TRBJ2-6, with 10 bases lining up with TRBD1. Germline V CDR1 and CDR2: LNHDA, SQIVND (reference sequence). This CDR3 is 17 amino acids long. Trimming removed 3 bases from V and 1 base from J; junction bases left unmatched: 3. In DNA, the CDR3 is TGTGCCAGTAGTATCGCGGGACAGGGGTCTGGGGCCAACGTCCTGACTTTC. Protein sequence: CASSIAGQGSGANVLTF.

The chain has TRBV2 and TRBJ2-3, with 14 bases that match TRBD2. CDR3 length: 18 residues. J gave up 0 bases and V 5 bases, and 7 bases lay outside the gene matches. CDR1 is SNHLY, CDR2 FYNNEI, per germline. As DNA, the CDR3 is TGTGCCAGCAGTTCACCGACTAGCGGGGGGGCTAGCACAGATACGCAGTATTTT. This sequence encodes CASSSPTSGGASTDTQYF.

This clone was counted a single time. The DNA is omitted, as the CDR3 cannot be located on it reliably, and the CDR3 follows TCRdb's listing. The chain combines TRBV7-9 with TRBJ2-5; TRBD1, the table's D call, lacks a check against the DNA. Germline V CDR1 and CDR2: SEHNR, FQNEAQ (reference sequence). The CDR3 is 17 amino acids in total, end residues counted. The CDR3 loop reads CASSLASGQGLMGTQYF.

The genes are TRBV15 and TRBJ1-2, with TRBD1 as a possible D gene (6 bases). This CDR3 comprises 14 residues. Germline V CDR1 and CDR2: LNHNV, YYDKDF (reference sequence). V lost 0 bases and J 2 bases, leaving 7 bases between the germline ends. CDR3 residues: CATSRETGNYGYTF. CDR3 DNA: TGTGCCACCAGCAGAGAGACAGGAAACTATGGCTACACCTTC.

The chain has TRBV18 and TRBJ1-4, with 7 bases identical to TRBD1. The V gene end was trimmed by 4 bases and the J gene end by 7 bases; junction bases not matched to a gene: 3. This CDR3 contains 13 residues. Looked up from germline, CDR1 is KGHSH and CDR2 is LQKENI. CDR3: CASSLGTAEKLFF. In DNA form, the CDR3 reads TGTGCCAGCTCACTGGGGACAGCTGAAAAACTGTTTTTT.

The chain uses TRBV5-1 and TRBJ1-2; TRBD1 matches at 8 bases. Germline V CDR1 and CDR2: SGHRS, YFSETQ. This CDR3 has 14 residues. Trimming cost V 4 bases and J 4 bases; bases outside gene matches: 6. CDR3 protein: CASSRDRSSYGYTF. The CDR3 DNA reads as TGCGCCAGCAGCCGGGACAGGTCGTCCTATGGCTACACCTTC. Full variable domain (rest looked up from reference TRBV5-1 and TRBJ1-2): KAGVTQTPRYLIKTRGQQVTLSCSPISGHRSVSWYQQTPGQGLQFLFEYFSETQRNKGNFPGRFSGRQFSNSRSEMNVSTLELGDSALYLCASSRDRSSYGYTFGSGTRLTVV.

The chain carries TRBV7-3 and TRBJ2-2; no reliable D call. The CDR3 length is 15 residues. Trimming left V 4 bases short and J 7 bases short, with 16 bases between. Germline V CDR1 and CDR2: SGHTA, FQGTGA. As DNA, the CDR3 is TGTGCCAGCAGCTCCCACCCCGGTGGAGACGGGGAGCTGTTTTTT. The encoded protein is CASSSHPGGDGELFF.

On this clone itself: The identical CDR3 is also encoded by other nucleotide sequences in the sample. This chain uses TRBV5-1 with TRBJ2-3, with a tentative D call TRBD1 (6 bases). V dropped 4 bases and J dropped 2 bases, with 11 bases sitting between them. The CDR3 runs 14 residues. Germline CDR1 and CDR2: SGHRS and YFSETQ. In DNA form, the CDR3 reads TGCGCCAGCAGCAAAGGACAGATCACAGATACGCAGTATTTT. Translation gives CASSKGQITDTQYF.

J is TRBJ1-2 and V is TRBV4-1; D remains ambiguous. The germline gives CDR1 MGHRA, CDR2 YSYEKL. The CDR3 consists of 15 residues. V lost 0 bases, J lost 4 bases, and 12 bases lay in between. This CDR3 reads CASSQDTPSGYGYTF. The DNA for the CDR3 is TGCGCCAGCAGCCAAGATACACCCTCGGGCTATGGCTACACCTTC.

The rearrangement links TRBV15 to TRBJ1-6; D is uncertain. Germline lookup yields CDR1 LNHNV and CDR2 YYDKDF (reference sequence). The V and J ends lost 5 bases and 0 bases respectively, with 11 bases between them. The CDR3 runs 16 residues. CDR3 nucleotide sequence: TGTGCCACCAGCCCCTTAGGGAGCTCCTATAATTCACCCCTCCACTTT. Translation: CATSPLGSSYNSPLHF.

V is TRBV7-2 and J is TRBJ2-5; D tentatively reads TRBD1 or TRBD2 (7 bases each). V lost 5 bases and J lost 5, with 12 bases in between. The CDR3 totals 13 residues. Looked up from germline, CDR1 is SGHTA and CDR2 is FQGNSA. This chain's CDR3 is CASSQGGRETQYF. The CDR3 DNA reads as TGTGCCAGCAGCCAGGGGGGGAGGGAGACCCAGTACTTC.

This chain connects TRBV30 to TRBJ1-2; D gene ambiguous. V was shortened by 0 bases and J by 8 bases, with 10 bases between the two germline ends. Looked up from germline, CDR1 is GTSNPN and CDR2 is SVGIG (reference sequence). There are 12 residues in the CDR3. This chain's CDR3 is CAWSVGGKGYTF. CDR3 nucleotide sequence: TGTGCCTGGAGTGTAGGAGGGAAGGGCTACACCTTC.

The V call is TRBV10-3, the J call TRBJ1-1; the D gene is possibly TRBD1 (6 bases). There are 15 residues in the CDR3. From germline, CDR1 is ENHRY and CDR2 SYGVKD. V lost 4 bases and J lost 2, with 14 bases in between. CDR3 coding DNA: TGTGCCATCAGTGTACAGGGAGGGCGAAACACTGAAGCTTTCTTT. It yields the protein CAISVQGGRNTEAFF.

The chain is built from TRBV2 and TRBJ2-5; 8 bases are shared with TRBD2. Germline V gene data show CDR1 as SNHLY and CDR2 as FYNNEI. This CDR3 spans 15 amino acids. Trimming took 8 bases from V and 7 from J; bases not matched to a gene: 15. The CDR3 spells CASSRVASGWGTQYF. CDR3 DNA: TGTGCCAGCTCCCGAGTGGCTAGCGGGTGGGGGACCCAGTACTTC.

This chain connects TRBV19 to TRBJ2-7; D possibly corresponds to TRBD1 (7 bases). V lost 6 bases and J 2 bases, leaving 14 bases between the germline ends. The CDR3 loop spans 14 amino acids. Germline CDR1 and CDR2: LNHDA and SQIVND (reference sequence). The CDR3 here is CASRRTRGAYEQYF. In DNA, the CDR3 is TGTGCCAGTAGGAGGACCAGGGGGGCCTACGAGCAGTACTTC.

This clone was recorded once. V and J are TRBV18 and TRBJ2-3; tentatively, D is TRBD1 or TRBD2 (5 bases each). Germline loops: CDR1 KGHSH, CDR2 LQKENI. The V gene lost 1 base and the J gene lost 1 base, with 6 bases spanning the gap. CDR3 length: 14 residues. The CDR3 DNA reads TGTGCCAGCTCACCACGGGACGGCACAGATACGCAGTATTTT. Its protein is CASSPRDGTDTQYF.

The rearrangement uses TRBV11-1 and TRBJ2-5; 8 bases line up with TRBD1. Trimming cost V 5 bases and J 5 bases; bases outside gene matches: 10. There are 15 residues in the CDR3. Germline CDR1 reads SGHAT; CDR2 reads FQDESV (reference sequence). The CDR3 sequence: CASSPRTGPWETQYF. CDR3 DNA: TGTGCCAGCAGCCCCCGGACAGGGCCATGGGAGACCCAGTACTTC.

The chain is built from TRBV2 and TRBJ1-2, with D uncertain. The CDR3 contains 13 residues. CDR1 is SNHLY and CDR2 is FYNNEI in the germline V gene. Trimming shortened V by 4 bases and J by 0 bases, and 6 bases separated the two germline ends. CDR3 residues: CASSAQPNYGYTF. The CDR3 region has the DNA TGTGCCAGCAGTGCACAGCCTAACTATGGCTACACCTTC.

V is TRBV20-1 and J is TRBJ2-7; D gene unclear. Between the trimmed V and J ends, which lost 3 bases and 5 bases, there was a span of 8 bases. The CDR3 runs 11 residues. Germline V gene data show CDR1 as DFQATT and CDR2 as SNEGSKA (reference sequence). In DNA, the CDR3 is TGCAGTGCTAGTATCGGCCACGAGCAGTACTTC. It encodes CSASIGHEQYF.

The chain uses TRBV6-1 and TRBJ1-4, with a possible D match to TRBD1 (5 bases). CDR3 length: 15 amino acids. The germline V gene has CDR1 MNHNS and CDR2 SASEGT. V lost 6 bases and J lost 3, with 14 bases in between. The CDR3, as DNA: TGTGCCAGCAGGCTCATGGGGGGGGCTAATGAAAAACTGTTTTTT. Residues: CASRLMGGANEKLFF.

V gene TRBV19 combines with J gene TRBJ2-1; no reliable D call. The CDR3 length is 17 residues. Germline V CDR1 and CDR2: LNHDA, SQIVND (reference sequence). Trimming shortened V by 0 bases and J by 0 bases, and 12 bases separated the two germline ends. CDR3 amino acids: CASSIDLGGSSYNEQFF. Written as DNA, the CDR3 is TGTGCCAGTAGTATAGATCTAGGCGGAAGCTCCTACAATGAGCAGTTCTTC.

The chain joins TRBV19 to TRBJ2-1, with TRBD2 matching 7 bases. With V trimmed by 6 bases and J by 10 bases, 6 bases remained unmatched. Germline V gene data show CDR1 as LNHDA and CDR2 as SQIVND (reference sequence). This CDR3 comprises 12 residues. CDR3 DNA sequence: TGTGCCAGTAGCCCCAGCGGGGCAGAGCAGTTCTTC. Translated: CASSPSGAEQFF.

The V and J genes are TRBV30 and TRBJ1-2, with 7 nucleotides matching TRBD1. CDR1 and CDR2 (germline): GTSNPN, SVGIG (reference sequence). V was pared by 5 bases and J by 4 bases, with 13 bases of the junction left unmatched. This CDR3 has 15 residues. The CDR3 sequence is CAWASLGGRAYGYTF. In nucleotides, the CDR3 is TGTGCCTGGGCTTCCTTAGGGGGCCGGGCCTATGGCTACACCTTC.

This clone was seen once. This rearrangement joins TRBV19 to TRBJ1-2; 8 bases line up with TRBD1. The CDR3 extends over 16 amino acids. The germline V gene encodes CDR1 LNHDA and CDR2 SQIVND (reference sequence). The V segment lost 4 bases and the J segment 2 bases; nucleotides outside the gene matches: 9. The CDR3 DNA reads TGTGCCAGTAGTAGGTACAGGGGGTGGCAAAACTATGGCTACACCTTC. Residues: CASSRYRGWQNYGYTF.

The rearrangement joins TRBV15 to TRBJ2-5; D is possibly TRBD2 (6 bases). Trimming took 4 bases from V and 2 from J, leaving 11 bases between them. Germline CDR1 reads LNHNV; CDR2 reads YYDKDF (reference sequence). The CDR3 is made up of 14 amino acids. The DNA of the CDR3 is TGTGCCACCAGCACGGGACTTCTTCAAGAGACCCAGTACTTC. Protein sequence: CATSTGLLQETQYF.

The V and J genes are TRBV6-5 and TRBJ1-2, with no clear D. V was cut by 7 bases and J by 8 bases, with 23 bases left in between. Looked up from germline, CDR1 is MNHEY and CDR2 is SVGAGI. This CDR3 has 15 residues. Written as DNA, the CDR3 is TGTGCCAGCACGTCCCCGAGGAAAGGGATTTACGGCTACACCTTC. It yields the protein CASTSPRKGIYGYTF.